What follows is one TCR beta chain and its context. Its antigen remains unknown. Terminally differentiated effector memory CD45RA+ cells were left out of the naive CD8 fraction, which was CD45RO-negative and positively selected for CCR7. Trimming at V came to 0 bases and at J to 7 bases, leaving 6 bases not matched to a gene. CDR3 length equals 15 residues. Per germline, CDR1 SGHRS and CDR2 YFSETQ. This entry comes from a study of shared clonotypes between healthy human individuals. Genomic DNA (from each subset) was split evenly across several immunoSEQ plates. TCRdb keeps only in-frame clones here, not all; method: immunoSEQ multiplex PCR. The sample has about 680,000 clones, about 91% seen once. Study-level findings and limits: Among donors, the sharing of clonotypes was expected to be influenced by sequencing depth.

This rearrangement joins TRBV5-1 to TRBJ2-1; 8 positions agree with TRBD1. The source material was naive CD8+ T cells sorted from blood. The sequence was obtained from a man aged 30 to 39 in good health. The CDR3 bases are TGCGCCAGCAGCTTGGGACAGGGGCGTGGAAATGAGCAGTTCTTC. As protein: CASSLGQGRGNEQFF.